These 25 T cell receptor beta chains share one sample of origin, sequenced in a study of T cell responses to AZD1222 COVID-19 vaccine. Sequencing used immunoSEQ multiplex PCR; TCRdb keeps in-frame clones, though not all of them. This sample carries 140,000 or so clones, over 75% of them seen once, and the ten largest clones take about 1.5%. The sequencing used peripheral blood, collected on day 0 of AZD1222 vaccination. The receptors stem from an adult in good health.

CDR3 sequence: CASSFRDRGTNSPLHF. The CDR3 region has the DNA TGTGCCAGCAGCTTCCGGGACAGGGGAACGAATTCACCCCTCCACTTT. The chain carries TRBV7-9 and TRBJ1-6; TRBD1 matches at 10 bases. The length of the CDR3 is 16 residues. CDR1 and CDR2 from the germline V gene are SEHNR and FQNEAQ (reference sequence). The V segment lost 3 bases and the J segment 7 bases; nucleotides outside the gene matches: 6.

The rearrangement links TRBV9 to TRBJ1-1; TRBD1 is a possible D gene (5 bases). V dropped 1 base and J dropped 5 bases, with 12 bases sitting between them. The CDR3 totals 14 residues. The germline CDR1 and CDR2 sequences are SGDLS and YYNGEE. The CDR3 is CASSVLRGRTEAFF. The CDR3 bases are TGTGCCAGCAGCGTACTGAGGGGTCGTACTGAAGCTTTCTTT.

This chain links TRBV28 with TRBJ2-7; 9 positions match TRBD1. V dropped 1 base and J dropped 6; count of bases not matched to a gene: 7. The CDR3 extends over 15 amino acids. CDR1 MDHEN and CDR2 SYDVKM come from the germline V gene. CDR3 sequence: CASSLSAGQGGEQYF. In nucleotides, the CDR3 is TGTGCCAGCAGTTTATCGGCGGGACAGGGAGGCGAGCAGTACTTC.

The J gene is TRBJ2-7, the V gene TRBV24-1; 9 nucleotides agree with TRBD2. V dropped 3 bases and J dropped 7; count of bases not matched to a gene: 9. From germline, CDR1 is KGHDR and CDR2 SFDVKD. This CDR3 is 15 amino acids long. The CDR3 loop reads CATSDAGTSFDEQYF. The CDR3, as DNA: TGTGCCACCAGTGATGCCGGGACTAGCTTTGATGAGCAGTACTTC.

The rearrangement uses TRBV6-5 and TRBJ1-1; D is uncertain. V lost 2 bases to trimming and J lost 1 base, with 11 bases between them. CDR1 and CDR2 from the germline V gene are MNHEY and SVGAGI. CDR3 length: 15 residues. The CDR3 reads CASSYTTHQNTEAFF. The CDR3 DNA follows: TGTGCCAGCAGTTACACGACTCATCAGAACACTGAAGCTTTCTTT.

The chain uses TRBV30 and TRBJ1-6; D is unclear. Germline lookup yields CDR1 GTSNPN and CDR2 SVGIG (reference sequence). Trimming removed 0 bases from V and 0 bases from J, with 15 bases in between. The CDR3 totals 18 residues. The CDR3: CAWSVSRHLGSYNSPLHF. Here the CDR3 DNA reads TGTGCCTGGAGTGTTTCCAGACACCTCGGCTCCTATAATTCACCCCTCCACTTT.

The V gene is TRBV7-3, the J gene TRBJ2-4; D is perhaps TRBD1 (5 bases). The V end was cut by 6 bases, the J end by 2 bases, with 8 bases between. Germline V gene lookup returns CDR1 SGHTA and CDR2 FQGTGA. The CDR3 contains 13 residues. CDR3 amino acids: CASSPGTKNIQYF. CDR3 nucleotide sequence: TGTGCCAGCAGTCCAGGGACCAAAAACATTCAGTACTTC.

V usage is TRBV13 and J usage is TRBJ1-5; D is uncertain. Trimming cost V 0 bases and J 0 bases, with 9 bases left between them. This CDR3 has 16 amino acids. Germline V lookup: CDR1 PRHDT, CDR2 FYEKMQ (reference sequence). The CDR3: CASSLGRAYSNQPQHF. Written as DNA, the CDR3 is TGTGCCAGCAGCTTAGGTCGGGCTTATAGCAATCAGCCCCAGCATTTT.

The chain joins TRBV19 to TRBJ2-7, with 9 nucleotides matching TRBD2. The CDR3 spans 12 residues. In germline, CDR1 is LNHDA, CDR2 SQIVND (reference sequence). V dropped 9 bases and J dropped 1; count of bases not matched to a gene: 1. The CDR3 nucleotides are TGTGCCAGCAGCGGGGGGTCCTACGAGCAGTACTTC. This gives the protein CASSGGSYEQYF.

The chain couples TRBV12-5 to TRBJ2-1; possibly TRBD2 for D (6 bases). The germline CDR1 and CDR2 sequences are LGHNT and FRNRAP. This CDR3 comprises 13 residues. V shed 0 bases and J shed 7 bases, with 7 bases lying between them. The CDR3 here is CASGLVSGNEQFF. The CDR3 region has the DNA TGTGCTAGTGGTTTGGTTAGCGGAAATGAGCAGTTCTTC. Together with reference TRBV12-5 and TRBJ2-1, the CDR3 gives the full variable domain: DARVTQTPRHKVTEMGQEVTMRCQPILGHNTVFWYRQTMMQGLELLAYFRNRAPLDDSGMPKDRFSAEMPDATLATLKIQPSEPRDSAVYFCASGLVSGNEQFFGPGTRLTVL.

The genes are TRBV30 and TRBJ1-4; D is undetermined. The germline V and J ends were trimmed by 0 bases and 8 bases, with 10 bases remaining between them. The CDR3 runs 13 residues. Germline CDR1 GTSNPN, CDR2 SVGIG (reference sequence). CDR3 DNA: TGTGCCTGGAGTGTTGCTCTCCGAGAAAAACTGTTTTTT. This translates into CAWSVALREKLFF.

The rearrangement uses TRBV28 and TRBJ1-2; weak D call: TRBD1 (6 bases). The length of the CDR3 is 16 residues. In germline, CDR1 is MDHEN, CDR2 SYDVKM. V lost 5 bases to trimming and J lost 1 base, with 17 bases between them. CDR3 DNA sequence: TGTGCCAGCAGTGGTAGTTCCGGACAGTTTAACTATGGCTACACCTTC. It translates to CASSGSSGQFNYGYTF.

This rearrangement joins TRBV6-5 to TRBJ2-7; TRBD1 aligns across 8 bases. The CDR3 has 15 amino acids. The V and J ends lost 6 bases and 4 bases, in that order; junction bases with no gene match: 11. Germline values: CDR1 MNHEY, CDR2 SVGAGI. This CDR3 is CASRDNRGIQYEQYF. The CDR3 coding sequence is TGTGCCAGCAGGGATAACAGGGGGATTCAGTACGAGCAGTACTTC.

Only a few counts were recorded for this clone. The chain combines TRBV10-1 with TRBJ2-7, with 8 bases aligning to TRBD1. From germline, CDR1 is WNHNN and CDR2 SYGVQD (reference sequence). Trimming cost V 0 bases and J 6 bases; bases outside gene matches: 7. The CDR3 loop spans 15 amino acids. The CDR3 region has the DNA TGCGCCAGCAGTGAGTCAAGGGCAGGGGGCTCCGAGCAGTACTTC. Protein sequence: CASSESRAGGSEQYF.

This chain joins TRBV18 and TRBJ1-1; D perhaps matches TRBD1 (6 bases). CDR1 and CDR2 (germline): KGHSH, LQKENI. The ends were cut back, 5 bases at V and 1 base at J, with 11 bases in the middle. The CDR3 totals 14 residues. The chain's CDR3 is CASSGRGENTEAFF. In nucleotides, the CDR3 is TGTGCCAGCTCAGGCAGGGGCGAGAACACTGAAGCTTTCTTT.

A single count supports this clone. The rearrangement joins TRBV19 to TRBJ2-2; D unclear. Trimming removed 3 bases at V and 0 bases at J, with 8 bases between. The CDR3 has 15 residues. CDR1 is LNHDA and CDR2 is SQIVND in the germline V gene (reference sequence). CDR3 amino acids: CASSIGPSNTGELFF. As DNA, the CDR3 is TGTGCCAGTAGTATCGGCCCGTCGAACACCGGGGAGCTGTTTTTT. Full variable domain (rest looked up from reference TRBV19 and TRBJ2-2): DGGITQSPKYLFRKEGQNVTLSCEQNLNHDAMYWYRQDPGQGLRLIYYSQIVNDFQKGDIAEGYSVSREKKESFPLTVTSAQKNPTAFYLCASSIGPSNTGELFFGEGSRLTVL.

V gene TRBV2 combines with J gene TRBJ1-1; D is unresolved. Germline V lookup: CDR1 SNHLY, CDR2 FYNNEI. V was shortened by 3 bases and J by 1 base, with 9 bases between the two germline ends. The CDR3 consists of 14 residues. The CDR3 DNA is TGTGCCAGCAGTGATGGGCGCGGGAACACTGAAGCTTTCTTT. This translates into CASSDGRGNTEAFF.

This sequence joins TRBV6-6 and TRBJ1-5, with unresolved D. The V and J ends lost 4 bases and 2 bases respectively, with 15 bases between them. The germline gives CDR1 MNHNY, CDR2 SVGAGI (reference sequence). The CDR3 is 16 amino acids. CDR3 coding DNA: TGTGCCAGCAGTTTCTCTGAGGTGGTTGGCAATCAGCCCCAGCATTTT. Amino acid sequence: CASSFSEVVGNQPQHF.

The chain combines TRBV5-1 with TRBJ2-3; either TRBD1 or TRBD2 may supply D (5 bases each). The germline V gene has CDR1 SGHRS and CDR2 YFSETQ. V lost 4 bases and J lost 2, with 17 bases in between. The CDR3 is 16 amino acids. The CDR3 DNA reads TGCGCCAGCAGCGGGACGGCCGGGGCCTACACAGATACGCAGTATTTT. Its protein product is CASSGTAGAYTDTQYF.

The genes are TRBV18 and TRBJ2-7; D gene unclear. Trimming removed 3 bases from V and 1 base from J, with 10 bases in between. This CDR3 contains 14 residues. Looked up from germline, CDR1 is KGHSH and CDR2 is LQKENI. The CDR3 DNA reads TGTGCCAGCTCACCCTCATTTGAGTCCTACGAGCAGTACTTC. Its protein is CASSPSFESYEQYF.

The V call is TRBV11-2, the J call TRBJ1-5, with TRBD1 matching over 7 bases. The CDR3 sequence is 14 residues long. V was pared by 5 bases and J by 3 bases, with 4 bases of the junction left unmatched. Germline CDR1 and CDR2: SGHAT and FQNNGV. CDR3 region: CASSLDRVNQPQHF. For the CDR3, the DNA is TGTGCCAGCAGCCTCGACAGGGTCAATCAGCCCCAGCATTTT.

CDR3: CSPHADREYEQYF. In nucleotides, the CDR3 is TGCAGCCCGCACGCCGACAGGGAGTACGAGCAGTACTTC. The chain links TRBV29-1 to TRBJ2-7; 7 nucleotides match TRBD1. CDR1 and CDR2 from the germline V gene are SQVTM and ANQGSEA. V lost 8 bases, J lost 4 bases, and 11 bases stayed unmatched. The CDR3 is made up of 13 amino acids.

V and J are TRBV2 and TRBJ2-3, with 11 bases aligning to TRBD2. The germline CDR1 and CDR2 sequences are SNHLY and FYNNEI. The length of the CDR3 is 16 residues. The J segment lost 2 bases and the V segment lost 1 base, leaving 2 bases of the junction unmatched. The CDR3 here is CASSEGTSGPTDTQYF. The CDR3 region has the DNA TGTGCCAGCAGTGAAGGGACTAGCGGGCCCACAGATACGCAGTATTTT.

The chain carries TRBV30 and TRBJ1-4; D remains ambiguous. Between the trimmed V and J ends, which lost 0 bases and 7 bases, there was a span of 3 bases. The CDR3 extends over 11 amino acids. Germline V lookup: CDR1 GTSNPN, CDR2 SVGIG (reference sequence). The CDR3 here is CAWSVSEKLFF. CDR3 in DNA: TGTGCCTGGAGTGTAAGTGAAAAACTGTTTTTT.

The genes are TRBV27 and TRBJ1-2, with D possibly matching TRBD1 (5 bases). In germline, CDR1 is MNHEY, CDR2 SMNVEV (reference sequence). V lost 8 bases and J 1 base, leaving 11 bases between the germline ends. The CDR3 consists of 13 residues. As DNA, the CDR3 is TGTGCCAGCGGACTCCAGGGTAACTATGGCTACACCTTC. Translation gives CASGLQGNYGYTF.